A single TCR beta chain is shown here with its context. What it binds is unknown. This sample was included in a study of cytomegalovirus exposure and HLA in healthy donors. The PCR employed 60 Vbeta primers together with 13 Jbeta primers. Produced via immunoSEQ multiplex PCR; TCRdb's table is partial and in-frame only. This listing includes more than 200,000 clones. Study-level points and caveats: Earlier analysis yielded a pattern in which most TCR beta V segments were productive about 87% or about 30% of the time.

The trim removed 3 bases at V and 9 bases at J, leaving 15 bases unmatched. Germline V gene sequence: CDR1 SGDLS, CDR2 YYNGEE. This CDR3 spans 17 amino acids. The V gene is TRBV9, the J gene TRBJ1-6; TRBD1 matches 7 bases. The clonotype comes from a woman aged 25 to 39 in good health and CMV-seropositive. Material for sequencing was PBMCs. The CDR3 loop is CASSASGGDSDRSPLHF. CDR3 sequence (DNA): TGTGCCAGCAGCGCATCCGGGGGGGACAGTGACCGTTCACCCCTCCACTTT.